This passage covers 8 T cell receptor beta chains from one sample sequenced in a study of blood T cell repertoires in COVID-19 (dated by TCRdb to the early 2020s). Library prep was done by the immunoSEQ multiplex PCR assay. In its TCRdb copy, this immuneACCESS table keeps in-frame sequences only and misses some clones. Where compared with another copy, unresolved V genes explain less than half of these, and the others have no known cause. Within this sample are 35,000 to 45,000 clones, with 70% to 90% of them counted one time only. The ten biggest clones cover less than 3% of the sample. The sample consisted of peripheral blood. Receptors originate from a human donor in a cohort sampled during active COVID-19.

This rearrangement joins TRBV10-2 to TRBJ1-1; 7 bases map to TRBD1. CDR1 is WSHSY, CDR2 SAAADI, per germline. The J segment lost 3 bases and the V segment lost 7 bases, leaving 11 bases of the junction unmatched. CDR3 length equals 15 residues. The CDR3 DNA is TGCGCCAGCAAGGGGGCGGGGTCAGAGGACACTGAAGCTTTCTTT. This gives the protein CASKGAGSEDTEAFF.

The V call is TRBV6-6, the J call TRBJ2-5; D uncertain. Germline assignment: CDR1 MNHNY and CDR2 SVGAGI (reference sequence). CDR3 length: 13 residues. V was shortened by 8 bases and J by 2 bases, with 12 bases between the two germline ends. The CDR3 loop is CASLRSLQETQYF. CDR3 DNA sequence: TGTGCCAGCCTCCGGAGCCTACAAGAGACCCAGTACTTC.

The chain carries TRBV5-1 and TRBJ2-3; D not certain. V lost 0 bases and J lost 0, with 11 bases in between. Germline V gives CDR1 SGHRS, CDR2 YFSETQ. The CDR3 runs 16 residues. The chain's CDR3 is CASSLGGVFSTDTQYF. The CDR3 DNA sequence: TGCGCCAGCAGCTTGGGTGGAGTTTTTAGCACAGATACGCAGTATTTT.

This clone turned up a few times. CDR3 in DNA: TGTGCCAGCAGCTTAGGGGCTTCGACCTCCTACGAGCAGTACTTC. This sequence encodes CASSLGASTSYEQYF. This chain uses TRBV7-2 with TRBJ2-7; D unresolved. Germline-derived CDR1 and CDR2 are SGHTA and FQGNSA. V lost 1 base and J 0 bases, leaving 10 bases between the germline ends. The CDR3 has 15 amino acids.

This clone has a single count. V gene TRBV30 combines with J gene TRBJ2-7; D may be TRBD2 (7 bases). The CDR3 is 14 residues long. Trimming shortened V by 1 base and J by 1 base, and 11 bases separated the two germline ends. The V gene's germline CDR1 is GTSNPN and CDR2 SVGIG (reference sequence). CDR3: CAWSDGGTSYEQYF. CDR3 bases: TGTGCCTGGAGTGACGGGGGGACATCCTACGAGCAGTACTTC.

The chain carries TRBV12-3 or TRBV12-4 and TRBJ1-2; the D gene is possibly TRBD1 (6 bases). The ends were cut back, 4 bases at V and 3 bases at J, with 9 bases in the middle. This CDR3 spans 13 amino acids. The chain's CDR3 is CASSWTADYGYTF. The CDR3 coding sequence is TGTGCCAGCAGTTGGACAGCCGACTATGGCTACACCTTC.

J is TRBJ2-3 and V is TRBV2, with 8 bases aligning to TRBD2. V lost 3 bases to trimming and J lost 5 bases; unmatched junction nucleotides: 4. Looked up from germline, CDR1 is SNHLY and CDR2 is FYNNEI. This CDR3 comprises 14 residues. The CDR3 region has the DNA TGTGCCAGCAGTGACAGCGGGGGAGTAGATACGCAGTATTTT. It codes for CASSDSGGVDTQYF. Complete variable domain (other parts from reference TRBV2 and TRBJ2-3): EPEVTQTPSHQVTQMGQEVILRCVPISNHLYFYWYRQILGQKVEFLVSFYNNEISEKSEIFDDQFSVERPDGSNFTLKIRSTKLEDSAMYFCASSDSGGVDTQYFGPGTRLTVL.

CDR3 in DNA: TGTGCCAGCAGTCGAGACAGGGGATTAGAAAAACTGTTTTTT. Translated, it gives CASSRDRGLEKLFF. V gene TRBV7-9 combines with J gene TRBJ1-4; 8 bases fit TRBD1. Germline V gene sequence: CDR1 SEHNR, CDR2 FQNEAQ (reference sequence). The CDR3 loop spans 14 amino acids. V lost 6 bases and J lost 8; bases outside the gene matches: 8.